The 17 T cell receptor beta chains presented below share a single source sample, sequenced in a study of blood T cell repertoires in COVID-19. The method was immunoSEQ multiplex PCR; TCRdb's version includes in-frame clones alone and lacks a portion of them. The repertoire holds roughly 100,000 clones, with about 75% as singletons. Sequenced material: peripheral blood. All receptors come from a man older than 75 with acute or convalescent COVID-19.

This chain uses TRBV7-7 with TRBJ1-6; tentatively, D is TRBD1 (5 bases). This CDR3 has 13 residues. From germline, CDR1 is SSHAT and CDR2 FNYEAQ (reference sequence). V lost 3 bases and J lost 7, with 7 bases in between. The CDR3 here is CASSLTANSPLHF. The CDR3 coding sequence is TGTGCCAGCAGCTTGACAGCAAATTCACCCCTCCACTTT.

The gene calls are TRBV3-1 (or the pseudogene TRBV3-2) and TRBJ1-4; D remains ambiguous. The CDR3 is made up of 14 amino acids. Germline CDR1 is LGHDT and CDR2 is YNNKEL (reference sequence). Trimming removed 3 bases at V and 1 base at J, with 6 bases between. CDR3 region: CASSHAGTNEKLFF. Written as DNA, the CDR3 is TGTGCCAGCAGCCATGCGGGAACTAATGAAAAACTGTTTTTT.

For the CDR3, the DNA is TGTGCCAGCAAATTGGAAAAGGGAAGGGGATATGGCTACACCTTC. Amino acids: CASKLEKGRGYGYTF. This chain uses TRBV2 with TRBJ1-2, with a possible D match to TRBD1 (5 bases). The germline V gene has CDR1 SNHLY and CDR2 FYNNEI. The CDR3 spans 15 residues. Trimming stripped 7 bases from V and 5 bases from J, with 20 bases between.

The CDR3 nucleotides are TGTGCCAGCAGCCAAGAACAGGGTGGACACATTCAGTACTTC. It encodes CASSQEQGGHIQYF. J is TRBJ2-4 and V is TRBV3-1 (or the pseudogene TRBV3-2); D may be TRBD1 (6 bases). The V end lost 0 bases, the J end lost 8 bases, and 11 bases lay between the germline ends. The CDR3 totals 14 residues. From germline, CDR1 is LGHDT and CDR2 YNNKEL (reference sequence).

The rearrangement uses TRBV4-1 and TRBJ2-1, with D uncertain. Per the germline V gene, CDR1 is MGHRA and CDR2 is YSYEKL. The CDR3 consists of 15 residues. Trimming left V 2 bases short and J 7 bases short, with 15 bases between. In DNA form, the CDR3 reads TGCGCCAGCAGCCAAAGTCTAGAGTTATGGAATGAGCAGTTCTTC. Translating gives CASSQSLELWNEQFF.

This clone was observed once. This chain links TRBV6-2 or TRBV6-3 with TRBJ2-7, with TRBD1 as a possible D gene (5 bases). Looked up from germline, CDR1 is MNHEY and CDR2 is SVGEGT. The CDR3 is made up of 14 amino acids. V shed 3 bases and J shed 4 bases, with 13 bases lying between them. CDR3: CASSYAGQGYEQYF. As DNA, the CDR3 is TGTGCCAGCAGTTATGCTGGACAAGGATACGAGCAGTACTTC.

The V and J genes are TRBV5-6 and TRBJ2-7; 11 positions agree with TRBD1. Germline CDR1 and CDR2: SGHDT and YYEEEE. This CDR3 comprises 14 residues. The trim removed 5 bases at V and 3 bases at J, leaving 4 bases unmatched. The CDR3 DNA follows: TGTGCCAGCAGTTGGGGGACAGGGGGCTACGAGCAGTACTTC. Its translation is CASSWGTGGYEQYF.

CDR3 sequence reads: CASSDPVARGLDEQFF. The CDR3 bases are TGTGCCAGCAGTGACCCGGTAGCTAGGGGGCTGGATGAGCAGTTCTTC. The V gene is TRBV6-1, the J gene TRBJ2-1; TRBD1 agrees at 7 bases. The CDR3 runs to 16 residues. CDR1 and CDR2 (germline): MNHNS, SASEGT. Unmatched junction bases numbered 13, after V lost 3 bases and J lost 8 bases.

The CDR3 sequence is CASSQDSGGAEAFF. The CDR3 DNA sequence: TGTGCCAGCAGCCAAGATTCCGGGGGTGCTGAAGCTTTCTTT. This chain joins TRBV3-1 (or the pseudogene TRBV3-2) and TRBJ1-1; maybe TRBD1 (5 bases). The V gene's germline CDR1 is LGHDT and CDR2 YNNKEL (reference sequence). Trimming removed 0 bases at V and 6 bases at J, with 11 bases between. The CDR3 has 14 amino acids.

DNA for the CDR3: TGTGCCAGCAGCCGTGACAGACACACTGAAGCTTTCTTT. This codes for CASSRDRHTEAFF. The genes are TRBV12-3 or TRBV12-4 and TRBJ1-1; D is perhaps TRBD1 (5 bases). V was shortened by 6 bases and J by 3 bases, with 11 bases between the two germline ends. CDR3 length: 13 amino acids.

This chain uses TRBV18 with TRBJ2-3; D ambiguous. CDR3 length equals 14 residues. From germline, CDR1 is KGHSH and CDR2 LQKENI. V was clipped by 0 bases and J by 4 bases, with 8 bases between them. Here the CDR3 reads CASSPPLRPDTQYF. For the CDR3, the DNA is TGTGCCAGCTCACCACCCCTACGTCCAGATACGCAGTATTTT.

This clone was observed once. This chain links TRBV5-1 with TRBJ2-3, with D maybe TRBD1 (6 bases). The CDR3 is 14 residues long. V lost 1 base, J lost 3 bases, and 9 bases lay in between. Germline-derived CDR1 and CDR2 are SGHRS and YFSETQ. The CDR3 sequence: CASSLYRDTDTQYF. The CDR3 DNA reads TGCGCCAGCAGCTTGTACAGGGATACAGATACGCAGTATTTT.

The chain carries TRBV7-9 and TRBJ2-1, with TRBD1 as a possible D gene (5 bases). Germline V gene sequence: CDR1 SEHNR, CDR2 FQNEAQ (reference sequence). V was clipped by 1 base and J by 9 bases, with 16 bases between them. This CDR3 contains 15 residues. This chain's CDR3 is CASSLVPGKTGEQFF. CDR3 DNA sequence: TGTGCCAGCAGCTTAGTTCCAGGGAAAACCGGTGAGCAGTTCTTC.

This sequence joins TRBV18 and TRBJ2-1, with 8 bases lining up with TRBD1. The CDR3 contains 14 residues. V shed 3 bases, J shed 4 bases, and the junction held 2 bases outside the gene matches. The germline gives CDR1 KGHSH, CDR2 LQKENI. In DNA, the CDR3 is TGTGCCAGCTCACCGGGACAGGAGTACAATGAGCAGTTCTTC. As protein: CASSPGQEYNEQFF.

The chain uses TRBV27 and TRBJ2-1, with 9 nucleotides matching TRBD2. The J segment lost 3 bases and the V segment lost 6 bases, leaving 12 bases of the junction unmatched. The germline V gene encodes CDR1 MNHEY and CDR2 SMNVEV (reference sequence). CDR3 length: 17 amino acids. The CDR3, as DNA: TGTGCCAGCAGAAGTGGGCAAGTAGCGGGAGTCTACAATGAGCAGTTCTTC. This codes for CASRSGQVAGVYNEQFF.

This clone came up a few times. The gene calls are TRBV14 and TRBJ2-3; D ambiguous. Trimming stripped 0 bases from V and 0 bases from J, with 10 bases between. Germline V lookup: CDR1 SGHDN, CDR2 FVKESK. The CDR3 sequence is 16 residues long. The CDR3 protein is CASSQDQYRSTDTQYF. CDR3 DNA: TGTGCCAGCAGCCAAGATCAGTACAGAAGCACAGATACGCAGTATTTT.

The chain has TRBV6-2 or TRBV6-3 and TRBJ2-7, with D possibly matching TRBD2 (6 bases). In germline, CDR1 is MNHEY, CDR2 SVGEGT. Trimming shortened V by 2 bases and J by 4 bases, and 12 bases separated the two germline ends. The CDR3 loop spans 14 amino acids. The CDR3 loop is CASSYPGTPYEQYF. The DNA of the CDR3 is TGTGCCAGCAGTTACCCCGGGACTCCTTACGAGCAGTACTTC.